This T cell receptor (beta chain) was recovered during a study of T cells in Graves' hyperthyroidism and ophthalmopathy. The CDR3 contains 17 residues. Trimming removed 1 base from V and 2 bases from J, with 17 bases in between. The germline V gene has CDR1 LGHDT and CDR2 YNNKEL (reference sequence). Amplification of TCR beta CDR3 regions was performed using RNA transcripts as template. A set of HTBI primers served as the primers for a first-round RT-PCR of the TCR CDR3. TCRdb re-called the multiplex PCR reads through MiXCR, storing one row per CDR3 protein. The data hold 690,000 or so distinct CDR3 sequences, with over 15% observed a single time. Overall study results and limits: A median around 6.8 months before onset, the model predicted ophthalmopathy.

As regards this clonotype: What it binds is not known.

This receptor was taken from a woman between 50 and 59 years old with Graves' hyperthyroidism that later progressed to Graves' ophthalmopathy. V gene TRBV3-1 combines with J gene TRBJ1-1; D perhaps matches TRBD1 (5 bases). Input material: blood. In DNA form, the CDR3 reads TGTGCCAGCAGCCAAGTCCCGGGACTCCTTTCTAACACTGAAGCTTTCTTT. Amino acid sequence: CASSQVPGLLSNTEAFF.